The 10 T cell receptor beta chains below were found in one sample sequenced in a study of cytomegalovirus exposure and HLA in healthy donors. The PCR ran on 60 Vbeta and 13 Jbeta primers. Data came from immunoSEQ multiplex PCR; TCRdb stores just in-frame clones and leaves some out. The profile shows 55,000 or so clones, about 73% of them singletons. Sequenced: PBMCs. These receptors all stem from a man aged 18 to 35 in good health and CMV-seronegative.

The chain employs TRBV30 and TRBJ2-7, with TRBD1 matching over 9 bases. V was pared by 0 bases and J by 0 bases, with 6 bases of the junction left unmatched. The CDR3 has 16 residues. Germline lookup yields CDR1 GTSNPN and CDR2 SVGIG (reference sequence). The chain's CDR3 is CAWSVRTGASSYEQYF. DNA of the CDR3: TGTGCCTGGAGTGTACGGACAGGGGCGAGCTCCTACGAGCAGTACTTC.

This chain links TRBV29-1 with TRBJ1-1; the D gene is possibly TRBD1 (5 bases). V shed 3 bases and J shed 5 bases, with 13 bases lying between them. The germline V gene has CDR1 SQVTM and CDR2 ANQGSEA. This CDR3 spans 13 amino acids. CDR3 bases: TGCAGCGTTGAGGAGGGACGGGGGACTGAAGCTTTCTTT. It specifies CSVEEGRGTEAFF.

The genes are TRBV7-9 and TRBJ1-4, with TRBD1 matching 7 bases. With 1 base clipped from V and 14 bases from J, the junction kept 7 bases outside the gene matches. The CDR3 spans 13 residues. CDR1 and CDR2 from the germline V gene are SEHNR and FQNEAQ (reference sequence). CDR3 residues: CASSLGLDRDLFF. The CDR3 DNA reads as TGTGCCAGCAGCTTAGGGCTCGACAGGGACCTGTTTTTT.

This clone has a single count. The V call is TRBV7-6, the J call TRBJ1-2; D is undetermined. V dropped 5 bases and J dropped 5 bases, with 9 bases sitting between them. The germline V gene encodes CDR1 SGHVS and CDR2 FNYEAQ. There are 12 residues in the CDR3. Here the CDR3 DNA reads TGTGCCAGCAGCAACGGCGGGTATGGCTACACCTTC. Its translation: CASSNGGYGYTF.

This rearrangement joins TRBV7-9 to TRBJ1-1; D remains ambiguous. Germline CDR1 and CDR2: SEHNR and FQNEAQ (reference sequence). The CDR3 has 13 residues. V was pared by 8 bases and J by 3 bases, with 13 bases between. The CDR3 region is CASCRNPDTEAFF. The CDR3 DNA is TGTGCCAGCTGCAGGAATCCAGACACTGAAGCTTTCTTT. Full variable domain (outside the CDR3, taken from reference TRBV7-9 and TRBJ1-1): DTGVSQNPRHKITKRGQNVTFRCDPISEHNRLYWYRQTLGQGPEFLTYFQNEAQLEKSRLLSDRFSAERPKGSFSTLEIQRTEQGDSAMYLCASCRNPDTEAFFGQGTRLTVV.

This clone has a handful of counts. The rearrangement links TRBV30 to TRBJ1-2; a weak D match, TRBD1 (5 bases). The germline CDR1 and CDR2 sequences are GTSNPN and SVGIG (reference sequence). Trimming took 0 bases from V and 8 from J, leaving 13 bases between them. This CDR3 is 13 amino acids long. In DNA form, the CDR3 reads TGTGCCTGGAGTGTACATTCAGGGTCCGGCTACACCTTC. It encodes CAWSVHSGSGYTF. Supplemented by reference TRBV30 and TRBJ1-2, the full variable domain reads SQTIHQWPATLVQPVGSPLSLECTVEGTSNPNLYWYRQAAGRGLQLLFYSVGIGQISSEVPQNLSASRPQDRQFILSSKKLLLSDSGFYLCAWSVHSGSGYTFGSGTRLTVV.

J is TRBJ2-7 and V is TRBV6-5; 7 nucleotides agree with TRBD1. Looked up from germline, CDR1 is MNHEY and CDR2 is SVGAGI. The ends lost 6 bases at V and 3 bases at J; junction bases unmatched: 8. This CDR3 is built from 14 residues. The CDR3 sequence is CASSDWDSLYEQYF. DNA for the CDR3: TGTGCCAGCAGCGACTGGGACAGCCTCTACGAGCAGTACTTC.

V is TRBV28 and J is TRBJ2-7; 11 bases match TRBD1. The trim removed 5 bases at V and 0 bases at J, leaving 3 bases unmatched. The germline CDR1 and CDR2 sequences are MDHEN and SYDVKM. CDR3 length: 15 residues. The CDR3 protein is CASSIGTGGSYEQYF. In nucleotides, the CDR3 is TGTGCCAGCAGTATAGGGACAGGGGGCTCCTACGAGCAGTACTTC.

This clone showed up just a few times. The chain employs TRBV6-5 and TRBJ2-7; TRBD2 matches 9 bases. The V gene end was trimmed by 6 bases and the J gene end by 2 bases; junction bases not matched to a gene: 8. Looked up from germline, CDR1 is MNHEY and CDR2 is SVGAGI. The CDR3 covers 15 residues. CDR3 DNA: TGTGCCAGCAGGCGGGGGGGGGTTTTCCCCTACGAGCAGTACTTC. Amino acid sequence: CASRRGGVFPYEQYF.

The CDR3 DNA reads TGTGCCAGCAGCGTAGGGGGGGATTTCGGTGAGCAGTTCTTC. Its protein product is CASSVGGDFGEQFF. This rearrangement joins TRBV9 to TRBJ2-1, with D maybe TRBD2 (6 bases). V gave up 0 bases and J gave up 9 bases, with 13 bases separating them. Germline lookup yields CDR1 SGDLS and CDR2 YYNGEE. The CDR3 is 14 residues long.